The text below deals with one T cell receptor (beta chain). This sample is part of a study of blood T cell repertoires in COVID-19. The wider study: Whether acute or convalescent, the COVID-19 samples came from the United States, Italy and Spain. Sample material is recorded as cDNA or gDNA derived from T cells, B-cell-depleted T cells, or PBMCs.

How the authors handled the data: Amplification of reference gene primers was used by the study to estimate nucleated cell counts. Data came from immunoSEQ multiplex PCR; TCRdb stores just in-frame clones and leaves some out. Clonal size and the V and J genes are those of that table, whereas D and trimming came from the DNA. The sample records approximately 32,000 clones, around 88% being singletons. The CDR3 has 15 amino acids. Germline CDR1 reads MNHEY; CDR2 reads SVGAGI. V lost 5 bases, J lost 12 bases, and 13 bases stayed unmatched. Sample: peripheral blood. This TCR derives from a woman aged 70-85 years with active COVID-19. The rearrangement uses TRBV6-5 and TRBJ2-1; 10 nucleotides line up with TRBD2. CDR3 nucleotide sequence: TGTGCCAGCAGTCCCGGGACTAGCGCCGCATCCGGGCAGTTCTTC. Amino acids: CASSPGTSAASGQFF.